This T cell receptor beta chain was recorded in a study of cytomegalovirus exposure and HLA in healthy donors. Study-wide background: An early data release held 80 million or so unique TCRs from HLA-typed donors.

Study-level results: It was reported in a later analysis that an Asian-associated ancestry cluster showed fewer N-insertions than the approximately 670-donor mean.

For this clone: Its antigen is unknown.

Primers included in the PCR were 60 Vbeta and 13 Jbeta primers. Generated by immunoSEQ multiplex PCR, the TCRdb table keeps only in-frame clones and is missing some. The data contain tens of thousands of clones, less than 80% of them singletons. Despite likely unrecorded immune exposures, the donors were nominally healthy at the time of sampling. Germline V gene data show CDR1 as SGDLS and CDR2 as YYNGEE. The junction had 8 bases not matched to a gene; V was cut back by 0 bases and J by 7 bases. The CDR3 extends over 17 amino acids. The sequence derives from a man aged 25-40 years in good health and CMV-seronegative. The sequenced sample was PBMCs. The chain joins TRBV9 to TRBJ2-2; 11 bases agree with TRBD2. This chain's CDR3 is CASSVGVAGGLNGELFF. The CDR3 DNA sequence: TGTGCCAGCAGCGTAGGAGTAGCGGGAGGGCTAAACGGGGAGCTGTTTTTT.